This TCR beta chain was recorded in a study of T-cell memory formation after mild COVID-19. Across the study: Largely donor-specific sequence clusters came from two donors.

Constant-segment primers served in 5'RACE that generated TCR alpha and TCR beta cDNA libraries bearing sample barcodes and UMIs. TCRdb called the 5' RACE reads again in MiXCR, with one record for every CDR3 protein. The table records more than 450,000 distinct CDR3 sequences, more than 15% of them present only once. General study findings and limits: CD4+ clones that contracted lay mainly in CM and EM; CD8+ ones lay in EMRA. A subset of responding clones appeared in pre-infection memory, suggesting cross-reactive memory joined.

V gave up 2 bases and J gave up 8 bases; unmatched junction bases: 8. The V gene's germline CDR1 is MNHEY and CDR2 SVGAGI. The CDR3 contains 16 residues. Of note for this clonotype: What it recognizes is unknown.

The specimen sequenced was PBMCs or a T cell subset sorted from them (not recorded which). The sequence was collected from an adult woman who had mild COVID-19 (a few samples of this study predate the infection). Cell type and time point are not known. The gene calls are TRBV6-5 and TRBJ2-1, with TRBD2 matching 11 bases. CDR3 nucleotide sequence: TGTGCCAGCAGTTACACTAGCGGGAGAGGTCTTGATGAGCAGTTCTTC. It encodes CASSYTSGRGLDEQFF.